The following is a T cell receptor beta chain sequence with its context. Antigen specificity is unknown. These data belong to a study of shared clonotypes between healthy human individuals. Study outcomes and limitations: The naive CD4 repertoires of a handful of donors were compared, and approximately 5% of clonotypes were shared.

Naive CD8 populations comprised CD45RO-negative cells positively selected for CCR7, excluding terminally differentiated effector memory CD45RA+ cells. Some clones are missing from TCRdb's copy, which holds only in-frame ones; the method was immunoSEQ multiplex PCR. The table includes about 2.1 million clones, 93% detected once. Between the trimmed V and J ends, which lost 0 bases and 7 bases, there was a span of 12 bases. This CDR3 comprises 14 residues. Per the germline V gene, CDR1 is SGHTA and CDR2 is FQGNSA. The sequenced sample was naive CD8+ T cells from PBMCs. This receptor was identified in a man aged 18 to 29 in good health. Some clones in this sample may be carry-over from other donors' samples. V and J are TRBV7-2 and TRBJ1-1; D remains unclear. The CDR3 is CASSLAGYWGEAFF. The CDR3 DNA follows: TGTGCCAGCAGCTTAGCGGGGTATTGGGGTGAAGCTTTCTTT.